One sample yielded the 10 T cell receptor beta chains listed below, sequenced in a study of T cells in Graves' hyperthyroidism and ophthalmopathy. There were TCR beta CDR3 regions amplified from RNA transcripts. A set of HTBI primers served as the primers for a first-round RT-PCR of the TCR CDR3. TCRdb ran MiXCR on the multiplex PCR reads and lists one entry per CDR3 protein. The sample carries 600,000 to 800,000 distinct CDR3 sequences, under 45% recorded once. Sequences were obtained from blood. The receptors here all came from a woman in her thirties or forties with Graves' hyperthyroidism.

The V and J genes are TRBV29-1 and TRBJ2-4; D is uncertain. Germline CDR1 is SQVTM and CDR2 is ANQGSEA. This CDR3 region has 13 residues. Trimming took off 6 bases at V and 3 bases at J, with 12 bases between the two ends. CDR3 sequence reads: CSVLGMDKNIQYF. The CDR3 nucleotides read TGCAGCGTCCTGGGGATGGACAAAAACATTCAGTACTTC.

The rearrangement joins TRBV29-1 to TRBJ1-5; no firm D call. CDR1 and CDR2 (germline): SQVTM, ANQGSEA. This CDR3 region has 13 residues. CDR3 amino acids: CSLSSWSNQPQHF. The CDR3 coding sequence is TGCAGTTTATCAAGTTGGAGCAATCAGCCCCAGCATTTT. Using reference TRBV29-1 and TRBJ1-5 for the parts outside the CDR3, the full variable domain is SAVISQKPSRDICQRGTSLTIQCQVDSQVTMMFWYRQQPGQSLTLIATANQGSEATYESGFVIDKFPISRPNLTFSTLTVSNMSPEDSSIYLCSLSSWSNQPQHFGDGTRLSIL.

This clonotype was seen a handful of times. The chain uses TRBV24-1 and TRBJ1-1; D is unclear. Germline-derived CDR1 and CDR2 are KGHDR and SFDVKD. CDR3 length equals 16 residues. Deletions cut 1 base from V and 5 bases from J, with 16 bases between. The CDR3 reads CATSDFTVVWETEAFF. The CDR3 DNA reads TGTGCCACCAGTGATTTTACCGTGGTTTGGGAGACTGAAGCTTTCTTT.

This clonotype was recorded many times. V and J are TRBV12-3 or TRBV12-4 and TRBJ2-5; 7 nucleotides agree with TRBD2. The CDR3 extends over 14 amino acids. J lost 5 bases, V lost 5 bases, and 8 bases had no gene match. The CDR3 is CASSRRTRNETQYF. CDR3 nucleotides: TGTGCCAGCAGTCGCAGGACTAGGAACGAGACCCAGTACTTC.

The J gene is TRBJ2-7, the V gene TRBV11-2; 7 bases are shared with TRBD2. Germline-derived CDR1 and CDR2 are SGHAT and FQNNGV. The CDR3 loop spans 14 amino acids. V dropped 6 bases and J dropped 3; count of bases not matched to a gene: 8. CDR3 loop: CASRSAWGGYEQYF. The CDR3 bases are TGTGCCAGCAGGTCAGCCTGGGGGGGCTACGAGCAGTACTTC. Full variable domain (rest looked up from reference TRBV11-2 and TRBJ2-7): EAGVAQSPRYKIIEKRQSVAFWCNPISGHATLYWYQQILGQGPKLLIQFQNNGVVDDSQLPKDRFSAERLKGVDSTLKIQPAKLEDSAVYLCASRSAWGGYEQYFGPGTRLTVT.

This rearrangement joins TRBV10-3 to TRBJ1-1; possible D gene TRBD1, 6 bases. CDR3 size: 14 residues. Looked up from germline, CDR1 is ENHRY and CDR2 is SYGVKD. The V gene lost 4 bases and the J gene lost 2 bases, with 11 bases spanning the gap. CDR3: CAISGAQGNTEAFF. For the CDR3, the DNA is TGTGCCATCAGTGGGGCACAGGGCAACACTGAAGCTTTCTTT.

The CDR3 here is CASSLEGLGRKVEEAFF. CDR3 nucleotides: TGTGCCAGCAGCTTAGAAGGACTCGGCAGAAAAGTAGAAGAAGCTTTCTTT. This rearrangement joins TRBV7-9 to TRBJ1-1; unclear D gene. This CDR3 spans 17 amino acids. Trimming shortened V by 1 base and J by 8 bases, and 23 bases separated the two germline ends. Germline CDR1 is SEHNR and CDR2 is FQNEAQ (reference sequence).

For this clonotype: A much larger clone lies a single base off, so this may be a read error. This chain connects TRBV7-2 to TRBJ1-5; 7 bases line up with TRBD1. Trimming at V came to 1 base and at J to 4 bases, leaving 10 bases not matched to a gene. The CDR3 totals 17 residues. Germline V gene data show CDR1 as SGHTA and CDR2 as FQGNSA. The CDR3 loop reads CASSLEVVGGVNQPQHF. The CDR3 DNA sequence: TGTGCCAGCAGCTTAGAAGTGGTAGGGGGCGTAAATCAGCCCCAGCATTTT.

With regard to this clonotype: This may be a read error: a much more frequent sequence differs by one nucleotide. The chain is built from TRBV27 and TRBJ1-1; D not certain. The germline CDR1 and CDR2 sequences are MNHEY and SMNVEV (reference sequence). The CDR3 is made up of 15 amino acids. CDR3 loop: CAGSLSMTVNTEAFF. CDR3 nucleotides: TGTGCCGGCAGTTTATCGATGACGGTGAACACTGAAGCTTTCTTT.

The genes are TRBV29-1 and TRBJ2-3; D not certain. This CDR3 has 13 amino acids. Germline-derived CDR1 and CDR2 are SQVTM and ANQGSEA. V was cut by 3 bases and J by 0 bases, with 7 bases left in between. The CDR3 sequence: CSVDSLSTDTQYF. The CDR3 DNA sequence: TGCAGCGTTGACTCGCTCAGCACAGATACGCAGTATTTT.